This passage covers 2 T cell receptor beta chains from one sample sequenced in a study of tumor-infiltrating lymphocytes in primary liver carcinoma. For blood RNA, unsorted whole blood served as the source, and germline DNA was extracted too. From around 520 ng of total RNA, TCR beta-specific cDNA was reverse-transcribed using a constant-region primer. Construction of TCR beta libraries relied on three successive nested multiplex PCR rounds employing slightly modified ARM-PCR. Running 10 cycles apiece, the first two PCR rounds relied on TRBV1-TRBV30 forward primers together with a C-beta reverse primer. Each CDR3 protein gets one entry after TCRdb re-called the multiplex PCR reads with MiXCR. The data show a few hundred thousand distinct CDR3 sequences, 58% seen once. The sequenced sample consisted of peripheral blood. The receptor source for this set is a woman aged 30 to 39 with primary liver carcinoma and hepatitis B virus infection.

About this clonotype itself: A junction boundary mismatches the germline segment, possibly from a read error. The chain couples TRBV6-5 to TRBJ1-3; maybe TRBD1 (5 bases). CDR1 MNHEY and CDR2 SVGAGI come from the germline V gene. The CDR3 contains 15 residues. As DNA, the CDR3 is TGTGTCAGCAGTCGCGTTGGGGACTCTGGAGACACCATATATTTT. Amino acid sequence: CVSSRVGDSGDTIYF.

This clonotype was seen more than once but under ten times. The rearrangement links TRBV12-3 or TRBV12-4 to TRBJ2-7; TRBD1 matches at 9 bases. The CDR3 contains 13 residues. V was clipped by 6 bases and J by 5 bases; unmatched bases: 5. CDR3 region: CASSGQGFHEQYF. DNA for the CDR3: TGTGCCAGCAGCGGACAGGGGTTCCACGAGCAGTACTTC.